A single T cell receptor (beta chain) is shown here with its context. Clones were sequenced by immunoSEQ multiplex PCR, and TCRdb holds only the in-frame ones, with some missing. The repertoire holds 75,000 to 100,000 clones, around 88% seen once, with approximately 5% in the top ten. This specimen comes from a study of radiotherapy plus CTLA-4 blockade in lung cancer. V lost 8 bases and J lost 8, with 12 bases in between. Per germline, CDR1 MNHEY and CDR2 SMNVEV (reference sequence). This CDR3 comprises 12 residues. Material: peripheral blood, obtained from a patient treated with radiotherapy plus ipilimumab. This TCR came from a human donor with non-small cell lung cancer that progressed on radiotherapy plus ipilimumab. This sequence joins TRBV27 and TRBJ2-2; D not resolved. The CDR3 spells CASGRSAGELFF. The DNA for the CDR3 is TGTGCCAGCGGTAGGTCCGCAGGGGAGCTGTTTTTT.